These T cell receptor beta chains were read from a single sample in a study of T cells in Graves' hyperthyroidism and ophthalmopathy. TCRdb analysed the multiplex PCR reads with MiXCR anew, one entry per CDR3 protein. Of about 640,000 distinct CDR3 sequences listed, around 21% are singletons. The sample consisted of blood. The source is a man aged 25-45 years with Graves' ophthalmopathy. The CDR3 runs from the conserved cysteine through the conserved F or W. D genes are given only for firm matches. Only part of the rows carry a size: once, few, many, or a class if the clone is expanded.

d_gene	v_gene	j_gene	abundance	CDR3aa	CDR3nt
TRBD1	TRBV29-1	TRBJ1-1	-	CSVTPGQEAFF	TGCAGCGTTACTCCGGGACAGGAAGCTTTCTTT
TRBD2	TRBV20-1	TRBJ2-3	few	CSAPGLARVLSSTDTQYF	TGCAGTGCCCCGGGACTAGCGAGAGTGCTATCTAGCACAGATACGCAGTATTTT
-	TRBV6-2/TRBV6-3	TRBJ1-2	few	CASSYSTFGGYGYTF	TGTGCCAGCAGTTACTCGACCTTCGGGGGCTATGGCTACACCTTC
TRBD1	TRBV12-5	TRBJ1-6	many	CASGPKDRVRSPLHF	TGTGCTAGTGGTCCGAAAGACAGGGTCAGGTCACCCCTCCACTTT
TRBD2	TRBV4-2	TRBJ2-3	-	CASSQDKVAGADTQYF	TGTGCCAGCAGCCAAGATAAGGTAGCGGGAGCAGATACGCAGTATTTT
-	TRBV18	TRBJ2-1	-	CASSFFDSSYNEQFF	TGTGCCAGCTCATTTTTCGATTCCTCCTACAATGAGCAGTTCTTC
-	TRBV18	TRBJ2-1	-	CASSPLPGQGQYEQFF	TGTGCCAGCTCACCTCTTCCCGGACAAGGGCAATATGAGCAGTTCTTC
TRBD1	TRBV5-1	TRBJ1-4	-	CASSLGAGTGNEKLFF	TGTGCCAGCAGCCTAGGCGCCGGGACAGGGAATGAAAAACTGTTTTTT
TRBD2	TRBV5-6	TRBJ2-3	few	CASSLWSGRSTDTQYF	TGTGCCAGCAGCTTGTGGAGCGGGAGAAGTACAGATACGCAGTATTTT
-	TRBV6-2/TRBV6-3	TRBJ2-7	-	CACSGGPYEQYF	TGTGCCTGCTCCGGGGGGCCCTACGAGCAGTACTTC